This T cell receptor (beta chain) originates from a study of CD8 T cells in Susac syndrome. General study findings and limits: The study recognized that the number of individuals in its TCR sequencing and HLA analysis was relatively small.

For this clonotype: Its antigen is not identified.

The CDR3 totals 17 residues. V lost 5 bases and J lost 6, with 25 bases in between. CDR1 is LGHDT, CDR2 YNNKEL, per germline (reference sequence). About 0.5 to 1 ug RNA was reverse transcribed with random hexamers. Amplification of TCR beta CDR3 spanned 54 Vbeta and 13 Jbeta via immunoSEQ multiplex PCR. MiXCR, run by TCRdb on the immunoSEQ multiplex PCR reads, gives a single entry per CDR3 protein. The repertoire holds about 210,000 distinct CDR3 sequences, with around 93% as singletons. The rearrangement uses TRBV3-1 and TRBJ1-2, with TRBD1 as a possible D gene (6 bases). Sequenced sample: CD4+ T cells from PBMCs. This sequence was found in a human donor with multiple sclerosis. The CDR3 sequence: CASSKLLGTTGTHGYTF. CDR3 nucleotide sequence: TGTGCCAGCAGCAAACTACTGGGGACAACAGGGACCCATGGCTACACCTTC.